This paragraph covers one TCR beta chain sequence. This CDR3 contains 15 residues. V was pared by 5 bases and J by 1 base, with 4 bases of the junction left unmatched. In germline, CDR1 is MNHEY, CDR2 SVGAGI. In the study's own analysis: It was from reference gene primer amplification that nucleated cell counts were estimated. Some clones are missing from TCRdb's copy, which holds only in-frame ones; the method was immunoSEQ multiplex PCR. The V and J calls and clone size were taken over from that table, and D and trimming were inferred from the DNA. The data show 250,000 to 350,000 clones, with around 85% seen just once and roughly 1.5% held by the top ten. This specimen belongs to a study of blood T cell repertoires in COVID-19. Study overall: Italy, Spain and the United States were the sources of the convalescent and acute COVID-19 samples. From T cells, B-cell-depleted T cells, or PBMCs came the material, which was cDNA or gDNA.

This sequence originates from a human donor with COVID-19, enrolled during active disease. The donor label of this sample is uncertain. The specimen sequenced was peripheral blood. The chain is built from TRBV6-5 and TRBJ2-2; TRBD1 matches at 7 bases. CDR3 coding DNA: TGTGCCAGCAGTCCAACAGGGGTGAACACCGGGGAGCTGTTTTTT. Translation gives CASSPTGVNTGELFF.